These 20 T cell receptor beta chains were sequenced from one sample in a study of human T cells and chemical hapten exposure. TCRdb reanalysed the RACE reads using MiXCR and keeps one entry per CDR3 protein. Seen here are under 450,000 distinct CDR3 sequences, just under 6.5% observed once, and the top ten hold around 5.8%. Time point given: patch test 2, 6 weeks after DPC sensitization. Treatment specified: therapeutic diphenylcyclopropenone sensitization with weekly scalp DPC. This material consisted of whole blood, taken in connection with sensitization to the hapten diphenylcyclopropenone (DPC). These TCRs come from a woman aged 18-29 years with alopecia areata. Some clones in this sample may be carry-over from other donors' samples.

The chain joins TRBV6-2 or TRBV6-3 to TRBJ1-5, with TRBD1 identical over 8 bases. The CDR3 length is 16 residues. V shed 6 bases, J shed 6 bases, and the junction held 13 bases outside the gene matches. Germline V CDR1 and CDR2: MNHEY, SVGEGT. The CDR3 bases are TGTGCCAGCAGCTTTCCTCCAGGGGGCAGGTTTCAGCCCCAGCATTTT. Protein: CASSFPPGGRFQPQHF.

There are many counts of this clonotype. The chain uses TRBV3-1 and TRBJ1-6; D is possibly TRBD1 (6 bases). V lost 1 base to trimming and J lost 9 bases, with 10 bases between them. CDR1 is LGHDT and CDR2 is YNNKEL in the germline V gene (reference sequence). The CDR3 covers 14 residues. The CDR3 DNA follows: TGTGCCAGCAGCCAAGGAATAGGGGGTTCACCCCTCCACTTT. Translation gives CASSQGIGGSPLHF.

This clonotype was seen only a few times. This chain uses TRBV5-5 with TRBJ2-1, with 10 nucleotides matching TRBD2. Per germline, CDR1 SGHKS and CDR2 YYEKEE (reference sequence). The length of the CDR3 is 14 residues. V gave up 4 bases and J gave up 4 bases; unmatched junction bases: 2. The CDR3 nucleotides read TGTGCCAGCAGCCAGACTAGCGGGTACAATGAGCAGTTCTTC. Translation: CASSQTSGYNEQFF.

This clonotype was observed at least ten times. The rearrangement joins TRBV28 to TRBJ1-6; D is ambiguous. The V end lost 5 bases, the J end lost 0 bases, and 11 bases lay between the germline ends. Germline CDR1 reads MDHEN; CDR2 reads SYDVKM. The CDR3 is made up of 16 amino acids. This CDR3 reads CASSPYTFSYNSPLHF. The CDR3 DNA reads TGTGCCAGCAGTCCATACACCTTCTCCTATAATTCACCCCTCCACTTT.

This clonotype occurred many times. The chain joins TRBV10-3 to TRBJ1-6; 8 positions agree with TRBD1. V was clipped by 8 bases and J by 7 bases; unmatched bases: 7. The CDR3 length is 14 residues. Germline lookup yields CDR1 ENHRY and CDR2 SYGVKD. CDR3 residues: CAICDRGGNSPLHF. In DNA, the CDR3 is TGTGCCATCTGCGACAGGGGAGGGAATTCACCCCTCCACTTT.

This clonotype was detected ten times or more. This chain connects TRBV6-2 or TRBV6-3 to TRBJ1-2; D is unclear. This CDR3 is built from 14 residues. Germline CDR1 is MNHEY and CDR2 is SVGEGT. Between the trimmed V and J ends, which lost 7 bases and 0 bases, there was a span of 12 bases. The CDR3 loop reads CASILAGTNYGYTF. CDR3 bases: TGTGCCAGCATCCTTGCGGGAACTAACTATGGCTACACCTTC.

The gene calls are TRBV28 and TRBJ2-7; D unclear. Germline values: CDR1 MDHEN, CDR2 SYDVKM. The CDR3 is 13 residues long. V shed 1 base and J shed 0 bases, with 4 bases lying between them. The CDR3 region has the DNA TGTGCCAGCAGTTTATCCGTCTCCTACGAGCAGTACTTC. Protein sequence: CASSLSVSYEQYF. The full variable domain, its missing parts supplied by reference TRBV28 and TRBJ2-7, is DVKVTQSSRYLVKRTGEKVFLECVQDMDHENMFWYRQDPGLGLRLIYFSYDVKMKEKGDIPEGYSVSREKKERFSLILESASTNQTSMYLCASSLSVSYEQYFGPGTRLTVT.

The chain employs TRBV12-5 and TRBJ2-2, with 9 bases matching TRBD1. Losses at the gene ends were 6 bases for V and 5 bases for J; bases not matched to a gene: 7. The CDR3 spans 15 residues. CDR1 and CDR2 (germline): LGHNT, FRNRAP. CDR3 nucleotides: TGTGCTAGTGGCCAGGGACAGGGAGGTACCGGGGAGCTGTTTTTT. Its translation is CASGQGQGGTGELFF.

This clonotype has a count of ten or more. The chain links TRBV6-2 or TRBV6-3 to TRBJ2-1; TRBD1 matches at 7 bases. Germline CDR1 MNHEY, CDR2 SVGEGT. There are 15 residues in the CDR3. With V trimmed by 5 bases and J by 3 bases, 7 bases remained unmatched. The CDR3 loop is CASSDRVSGYNEQFF. The CDR3 bases are TGTGCCAGCAGTGACAGGGTTTCTGGCTACAATGAGCAGTTCTTC.

On this clonotype itself: Possible read error: a much larger clone is one base away. The chain links TRBV20-1 to TRBJ1-4; the D is unclear. This CDR3 is 14 amino acids long. Germline V gene sequence: CDR1 DFQATT, CDR2 SNEGSKA (reference sequence). The CDR3 DNA reads TGCAGTGCTTTAGGGCGGAGCGTGGGAGAAAAACCGTTTTTT. This codes for CSALGRSVGEKPFF.

This clonotype has a handful of counts. This chain uses TRBV13 with TRBJ2-7, with 14 bases aligning to TRBD2. Germline-derived CDR1 and CDR2 are PRHDT and FYEKMQ (reference sequence). Trimming at V came to 4 bases and at J to 3 bases, leaving 11 bases not matched to a gene. CDR3 size: 18 residues. The CDR3 reads CASSSRLAGGPELYEQYF. DNA for the CDR3: TGTGCCAGCAGCTCCAGACTAGCGGGGGGGCCCGAACTCTACGAGCAGTACTTC.

This clonotype was picked up many times. V and J are TRBV7-6 and TRBJ2-3; TRBD2 might be the D (5 bases). CDR1 is SGHVS and CDR2 is FNYEAQ in the germline V gene. V was cut by 1 base and J by 2 bases, with 10 bases left in between. This CDR3 spans 15 amino acids. CDR3 bases: TGTGCCAGCAGCTTAGGTACTAGATCCACAGATACGCAGTATTTT. Its protein product is CASSLGTRSTDTQYF.

This clonotype was counted ten times or more. The chain employs TRBV27 and TRBJ1-3; TRBD1 agrees at 7 bases. The CDR3 runs to 16 residues. Germline trimming cut 2 bases from V and 4 bases from J; bases unmatched to any gene: 8. Germline lookup yields CDR1 MNHEY and CDR2 SMNVEV (reference sequence). This chain's CDR3 is CASSLTGATSGNTIYF. The CDR3 region has the DNA TGTGCCAGCAGTTTAACAGGGGCCACTTCAGGAAACACCATATATTTT.

Many counts were recorded for this clonotype. V is TRBV6-2 or TRBV6-3 and J is TRBJ1-5; D not resolved. Germline CDR1 and CDR2: MNHEY and SVGEGT. This CDR3 has 12 amino acids. The germline V and J ends were trimmed by 8 bases and 6 bases, with 11 bases remaining between them. This CDR3 is CASREGSQPQHF. CDR3 sequence (DNA): TGTGCCAGCCGGGAGGGAAGTCAGCCCCAGCATTTT.

Many counts were recorded for this clonotype. The gene calls are TRBV20-1 and TRBJ1-5; 9 nucleotides match TRBD1. The CDR3 covers 17 residues. Unmatched junction bases numbered 11, after V lost 3 bases and J lost 2 bases. Germline values: CDR1 DFQATT, CDR2 SNEGSKA (reference sequence). The CDR3 nucleotides read TGCAGTGCTAGGGCCCCACAGGGGGCGATTGGCAATCAGCCCCAGCATTTT. Its translation: CSARAPQGAIGNQPQHF.

The table lists this clonotype with many counts. This rearrangement joins TRBV7-2 to TRBJ1-4; weak D call: TRBD1 (5 bases). V was trimmed by 4 bases and J by 6 bases, leaving 12 bases between them. Per the germline V gene, CDR1 is SGHTA and CDR2 is FQGNSA. The CDR3 loop spans 14 amino acids. CDR3 sequence (DNA): TGTGCCAGCAGCTCCGGACCCAGGGATGAAAAACTGTTTTTT. It translates to CASSSGPRDEKLFF.

The chain combines TRBV12-3 or TRBV12-4 with TRBJ1-6; TRBD1 might be the D (5 bases). The CDR3 has 11 residues. V shed 7 bases and J shed 14 bases, with 12 bases lying between them. CDR3 residues: CASTRGVTLHF. The CDR3 region has the DNA TGTGCCAGCACCCGAGGGGTGACCCTCCACTTT.

This clonotype was recorded at least ten times. This chain links TRBV12-3 or TRBV12-4 with TRBJ2-1; 13 bases align to TRBD2. The ends lost 0 bases at V and 0 bases at J; junction bases unmatched: 11. This CDR3 has 21 residues. This CDR3 reads CASSLAGGLAGAKSSYNEQFF. As DNA, the CDR3 is TGTGCCAGCAGTTTAGCGGGAGGACTAGCGGGGGCGAAGAGCTCCTACAATGAGCAGTTCTTC.

The J gene is TRBJ1-3, the V gene TRBV29-1; D is possibly TRBD1 (5 bases). The CDR3 is 13 residues long. Between the trimmed V and J ends, which lost 5 bases and 4 bases, there was a span of 12 bases. Germline V gives CDR1 SQVTM, CDR2 ANQGSEA. CDR3 nucleotides: TGCAGCGTTACCAGGGTTGGAGGAAACACCATATATTTT. This codes for CSVTRVGGNTIYF.

DNA for the CDR3: TGCAGTGCTAGACTCCAGACTAGCACAGATACGCAGTATTTT. This codes for CSARLQTSTDTQYF. The rearrangement links TRBV20-1 to TRBJ2-3; D is unclear. The CDR3 has 14 residues. Trimming left V 2 bases short and J 0 bases short, with 9 bases between. CDR1 is DFQATT and CDR2 is SNEGSKA in the germline V gene (reference sequence).